The 28 T cell receptor beta chains given below trace back to one sample, sequenced in a study of CD8+ T cells in alopecia areata. Sequencing relied on a cDNA template that was reverse transcribed from extracted RNA. Assay: immunoSEQ multiplex PCR; the TCRdb copy retains only in-frame clones and omits some. The sample records 120,000 to 150,000 clones, around 47% being singletons. The sample taken for sequencing was CD4+ T cells sorted from blood. The receptors derive from a human donor with alopecia areata.

J is TRBJ2-1 and V is TRBV29-1; 13 bases are shared with TRBD2. The CDR3 consists of 14 residues. V lost 8 bases to trimming and J lost 6 bases; unmatched junction nucleotides: 7. Germline lookup yields CDR1 SQVTM and CDR2 ANQGSEA. CDR3: CSLSRLAGGNEQFF. In DNA, the CDR3 is TGCAGCTTATCAAGACTAGCGGGAGGCAATGAGCAGTTCTTC.

The genes are TRBV28 and TRBJ2-1; D remains unclear. The CDR3 spans 12 residues. The ends were cut back, 2 bases at V and 13 bases at J, with 12 bases in the middle. The germline V gene has CDR1 MDHEN and CDR2 SYDVKM. The CDR3 sequence: CASSLLGTPQFF. CDR3 DNA sequence: TGTGCCAGCAGTTTACTGGGCACGCCTCAGTTCTTC.

This chain links TRBV11-2 with TRBJ2-2; D not resolved. Germline CDR1 is SGHAT and CDR2 is FQNNGV. The V gene lost 1 base and the J gene lost 7 bases, with 4 bases spanning the gap. This CDR3 spans 12 amino acids. As DNA, the CDR3 is TGTGCCAGCAGCTTAGCCGGCGGGGAGCTGTTTTTT. This gives the protein CASSLAGGELFF.

The chain combines TRBV4-1 with TRBJ1-2; weak D call: TRBD1 (5 bases). This CDR3 has 14 amino acids. Between the trimmed V and J ends, which lost 3 bases and 3 bases, there was a span of 11 bases. CDR1 and CDR2 from the germline V gene are MGHRA and YSYEKL. Here the CDR3 DNA reads TGCGCCAGCAGCCACACTCCGGGACACTATGGCTACACCTTC. Translating gives CASSHTPGHYGYTF.

For the CDR3, the DNA is TGCAGCGTGAGGGGGCCCGGACAGGGGTCCTACGAGCAGTACTTC. This gives the protein CSVRGPGQGSYEQYF. V usage is TRBV29-1 and J usage is TRBJ2-7, with TRBD1 matching over 9 bases. Germline CDR1 reads SQVTM; CDR2 reads ANQGSEA. The V segment lost 6 bases and the J segment 1 base; nucleotides outside the gene matches: 10. The CDR3 has 15 residues.

The chain couples TRBV23-1 to TRBJ1-5; 7 nucleotides line up with TRBD1. TRBV23-1 is an ORF, and what it does is uncertain. V was clipped by 2 bases and J by 4 bases; unmatched bases: 5. The CDR3 is 15 amino acids. The CDR3 DNA follows: TGCGCCAGCAGTCAACGACAGGGCCCGAATCAGCCCCAGCATTTT. This gives the protein CASSQRQGPNQPQHF.

This clone was found a few times. V is TRBV7-9 and J is TRBJ2-1; D is possibly TRBD2 (6 bases). Germline V gives CDR1 SEHNR, CDR2 FQNEAQ (reference sequence). This CDR3 has 14 amino acids. Trimming took off 6 bases at V and 7 bases at J, with 16 bases between the two ends. The CDR3 sequence: CASRGGEALNEQFF. The CDR3 nucleotides are TGTGCCAGCAGGGGCGGGGAGGCATTGAATGAGCAGTTCTTC.

This sequence joins TRBV2 and TRBJ2-7, with D possibly matching TRBD2 (6 bases). Germline V CDR1 and CDR2: SNHLY, FYNNEI. Trimming pared 7 bases from V and 4 bases from J, leaving 14 bases between. The CDR3 consists of 13 residues. The DNA for the CDR3 is TGTGCCAGCAAGCGGGTCTTGATATACGAGCAGTACTTC. Amino acid sequence: CASKRVLIYEQYF.

The chain has TRBV28 and TRBJ1-5; D might be TRBD1 (6 bases). Germline V CDR1 and CDR2: MDHEN, SYDVKM. V was cut by 6 bases and J by 7 bases, with 10 bases left in between. The CDR3 runs 12 residues. The CDR3 DNA reads as TGTGCCAGCAGGACCGGGGGCCAGCCCCAGCATTTT. Translating it yields CASRTGGQPQHF. Together with reference TRBV28 and TRBJ1-5, the CDR3 gives the full variable domain: DVKVTQSSRYLVKRTGEKVFLECVQDMDHENMFWYRQDPGLGLRLIYFSYDVKMKEKGDIPEGYSVSREKKERFSLILESASTNQTSMYLCASRTGGQPQHFGDGTRLSIL.

The chain recombines TRBV29-1 with TRBJ2-3; 7 bases match TRBD2. This CDR3 has 15 amino acids. V was pared by 4 bases and J by 4 bases, with 11 bases of the junction left unmatched. The germline V gene encodes CDR1 SQVTM and CDR2 ANQGSEA. The CDR3 DNA sequence: TGCAGCGTTGCAGAGGCTAGCGGAGGGGCAGATACGCAGTATTTT. Amino acid sequence: CSVAEASGGADTQYF.

This clone was seen more than once but under ten times. The genes are TRBV2 and TRBJ2-1; possibly TRBD1 for D (6 bases). The germline gives CDR1 SNHLY, CDR2 FYNNEI. V lost 4 bases and J 6 bases, leaving 10 bases between the germline ends. The CDR3 sequence is 13 residues long. CDR3 sequence (DNA): TGTGCCAGCAGTGTATCCAGGGGCAATGAGCAGTTCTTC. This codes for CASSVSRGNEQFF.

This clone occurred a few times. V usage is TRBV29-1 and J usage is TRBJ2-1; possibly TRBD2 for D (6 bases). Trimming pared 0 bases from V and 15 bases from J, leaving 12 bases between. The CDR3 has 11 amino acids. Germline V gives CDR1 SQVTM, CDR2 ANQGSEA. The CDR3 DNA is TGCAGCGTTGAAGACATAGCGGATCGGTTCTTC. It is translated as CSVEDIADRFF.

This clone was seen a few times. The chain uses TRBV7-9 and TRBJ1-4; unclear D gene. The germline CDR1 and CDR2 sequences are SEHNR and FQNEAQ (reference sequence). Trimming took 2 bases from V and 8 from J, leaving 9 bases between them. This CDR3 is 13 amino acids long. The CDR3 DNA follows: TGTGCCAGCAGCTTAAATGGGCAAGAAAAACTGTTTTTT. Its translation: CASSLNGQEKLFF.

The rearrangement uses TRBV11-2 and TRBJ2-7, with 9 bases identical to TRBD2. Germline V gene lookup returns CDR1 SGHAT and CDR2 FQNNGV. The CDR3 loop spans 14 amino acids. V lost 4 bases, J lost 3 bases, and 4 bases stayed unmatched. This chain's CDR3 is CASSYSGSLYEQYF. Written as DNA, the CDR3 is TGTGCCAGCAGCTATAGCGGGAGTCTCTACGAGCAGTACTTC.

The sample holds one count of this clone. This chain links TRBV5-1 with TRBJ1-5; D not resolved. V was pared by 4 bases and J by 0 bases, with 11 bases between. Germline assignment: CDR1 SGHRS and CDR2 YFSETQ. CDR3 length: 15 amino acids. In DNA, the CDR3 is TGCGCCAGCAGCCCTTCGGATTATAGCAATCAGCCCCAGCATTTT. This sequence encodes CASSPSDYSNQPQHF.

This clone has only a few counts. This rearrangement joins TRBV25-1 to TRBJ1-1, with 8 bases aligning to TRBD1. With V trimmed by 2 bases and J by 5 bases, 7 bases remained unmatched. The CDR3 sequence is 15 residues long. Germline V gives CDR1 MGHDK, CDR2 SYGVNS. CDR3: CASSEPGQGRTEAFF. CDR3 DNA sequence: TGTGCCAGCAGTGAACCCGGACAGGGAAGGACTGAAGCTTTCTTT.

This chain uses TRBV7-9 with TRBJ1-1; D is ambiguous. Trimming stripped 6 bases from V and 0 bases from J, with 11 bases between. The CDR3 contains 14 residues. Germline CDR1 SEHNR, CDR2 FQNEAQ (reference sequence). The CDR3 reads CASSYHEVNTEAFF. DNA of the CDR3: TGTGCCAGCAGTTACCACGAGGTGAACACTGAAGCTTTCTTT.

The CDR3 DNA is TGTGCCAGCGGCTCGGGCGGGAGGGCCAGGAAAGAGACCCAGTACTTC. Translated, it gives CASGSGGRARKETQYF. The J gene is TRBJ2-5, the V gene TRBV2; 9 bases fit TRBD2. The CDR3 spans 16 residues. Germline V gives CDR1 SNHLY, CDR2 FYNNEI. Germline trimming cut 8 bases from V and 3 bases from J; bases unmatched to any gene: 13. The whole variable domain, filled in from reference TRBV2 and TRBJ2-5, reads EPEVTQTPSHQVTQMGQEVILRCVPISNHLYFYWYRQILGQKVEFLVSFYNNEISEKSEIFDDQFSVERPDGSNFTLKIRSTKLEDSAMYFCASGSGGRARKETQYFGPGTRLLVL.

In its sample, this clone was seen a few times. This sequence joins TRBV9 and TRBJ2-1; no clear D gene. The CDR3 totals 16 residues. Trimming pared 0 bases from V and 7 bases from J, leaving 17 bases between. Germline V gene sequence: CDR1 SGDLS, CDR2 YYNGEE. The CDR3, as DNA: TGTGCCAGCAGCGTAGGGAGCTCCCCTCCTCAGAATGAGCAGTTCTTC. Its translation: CASSVGSSPPQNEQFF.

The chain uses TRBV4-1 and TRBJ1-2, with D perhaps matching TRBD1 (5 bases). The germline V and J ends were trimmed by 1 base and 4 bases, with 13 bases remaining between them. The CDR3 sequence is 15 residues long. Germline V gives CDR1 MGHRA, CDR2 YSYEKL. The DNA of the CDR3 is TGCGCCAGCAGCCAAGGGGACTCCTTGTTCTATGGCTACACCTTC. Amino acids: CASSQGDSLFYGYTF.

The chain links TRBV30 to TRBJ1-3; D is undetermined. CDR3 length: 11 amino acids. The germline gives CDR1 GTSNPN, CDR2 SVGIG (reference sequence). V lost 5 bases and J 2 bases, leaving 4 bases between the germline ends. The CDR3, as DNA: TGTGCCTGGGTCGCTGGAAACACCATATATTTT. Its translation: CAWVAGNTIYF.

The chain joins TRBV30 to TRBJ2-1; 8 bases map to TRBD2. This CDR3 is 15 amino acids long. The V segment lost 0 bases and the J segment 5 bases; nucleotides outside the gene matches: 6. CDR1 GTSNPN and CDR2 SVGIG come from the germline V gene (reference sequence). The CDR3 region has the DNA TGTGCCTGGAGTGTAGTGACTAGCGCACACAATGAGCAGTTCTTC. It is translated as CAWSVVTSAHNEQFF.

The chain carries TRBV7-9 and TRBJ2-1; possibly TRBD2 for D (6 bases). This CDR3 contains 15 residues. V was trimmed by 1 base and J by 9 bases, leaving 16 bases between them. Germline CDR1 SEHNR, CDR2 FQNEAQ (reference sequence). The DNA of the CDR3 is TGTGCCAGCAGCTTAGAAGGACTATCTGAGGGTGAGCAGTTCTTC. This encodes CASSLEGLSEGEQFF.

J is TRBJ2-5 and V is TRBV29-1; TRBD1 agrees at 7 bases. Near its end, the DNA agrees better with TRBJ2-7, so the J call may be wrong. The CDR3 sequence is 13 residues long. Germline loops: CDR1 SQVTM, CDR2 ANQGSEA. The CDR3 nucleotides read TGCAGCGTTGGAACAGGGGTTACCTACGAGCAGTACTTC. This sequence encodes CSVGTGVTYEQYF.

The chain has TRBV7-3 and TRBJ2-3; possibly TRBD2 for D (6 bases). Germline-derived CDR1 and CDR2 are SGHTA and FQGTGA. The V end was cut by 6 bases, the J end by 2 bases, with 9 bases between. The CDR3 has 13 amino acids. The CDR3 DNA reads as TGTGCCAGCAGTGCGGACTACACAGATACGCAGTATTTT. Its protein is CASSADYTDTQYF. Complete variable domain (other parts from reference TRBV7-3 and TRBJ2-3): GAGVSQTPSNKVTEKGKYVELRCDPISGHTALYWYRQSLGQGPEFLIYFQGTGAADDSGLPNDRFFAVRPEGSVSTLKIQRTERGDSAVYLCASSADYTDTQYFGPGTRLTVL.

This chain links TRBV27 with TRBJ1-2, with D uncertain. With 9 bases removed from V and 8 bases from J, the gap between germline ends came to 25 bases. Germline assignment: CDR1 MNHEY and CDR2 SMNVEV (reference sequence). This CDR3 spans 15 amino acids. The CDR3 sequence: CASSAPGRGFLGYTF. DNA of the CDR3: TGTGCCAGTTCCGCCCCCGGTCGGGGATTCTTAGGCTACACCTTC.

The rearrangement links TRBV30 to TRBJ1-1; a possible D gene is TRBD1 (6 bases). The CDR3 extends over 12 amino acids. V dropped 7 bases and J dropped 4 bases, with 13 bases sitting between them. Germline V gene sequence: CDR1 GTSNPN, CDR2 SVGIG (reference sequence). As DNA, the CDR3 is TGTGCCTTCCAAAAGGGGGGCACTGAAGCTTTCTTT. This encodes CAFQKGGTEAFF.

This clone showed up just a few times. The genes are TRBV5-1 and TRBJ2-5, with TRBD1 identical over 10 bases. The germline gives CDR1 SGHRS, CDR2 YFSETQ. This CDR3 has 15 residues. Unmatched junction bases numbered 8, after V lost 4 bases and J lost 5 bases. CDR3 amino acids: CASSTGQGVVETQYF. CDR3 coding DNA: TGCGCCAGCAGCACCGGACAGGGGGTGGTGGAGACCCAGTACTTC.